The TCR beta chain described here comes from a study of blood T cell repertoires in COVID-19. Study context: T cells, B-cell-depleted T cells, or PBMCs provided the cDNA or gDNA that served as material.

The Seattle patients joined while their infection was active and were tracked longitudinally afterward. Trimming took off 3 bases at V and 0 bases at J, with 9 bases between the two ends. The CDR3 is made up of 14 amino acids. Germline CDR1 and CDR2: SGHRS and YFSETQ. Original methodology: Using reference gene primer amplification, nucleated cell counts were estimated. The data were produced by immunoSEQ multiplex PCR, yet TCRdb's version contains in-frame clones alone and is incomplete. The V and J calls and clone size are taken from that table; D and trimming were inferred from the DNA. The table records some 160,000 clones, roughly 86% of them present only once.

The material sequenced was peripheral blood. The sequence was collected from a woman older than 75 with COVID-19, enrolled during active disease. The V gene is TRBV5-1, the J gene TRBJ1-1; D possibly corresponds to TRBD1 (5 bases). The DNA of the CDR3 is TGCGCCAGCAGCTCGGACACCTTGAACACTGAAGCTTTCTTT. It yields the protein CASSSDTLNTEAFF.